The sequence of this TCR beta chain was determined in a study of beta chain features in type 1 diabetes listed by TCRdb under 2018. About the study as a whole: No differences in mean age, gender distribution, total cell number or subset yield were found between patients and healthy donors. A total of 85 million to 110 million sorted cells were examined across all samples, and RNA yield correlated strongly with the number of cells per subset. The study compared the TCRB repertoires of sorted circulating CD4+ T cell subsets in recently diagnosed type 1 diabetes patients with those in matched healthy donors. Naive and central memory subsets were obtained from all 30 or so donors, but regulatory and stem cell-like memory subsets were isolated from only 8 patients and roughly 8 healthy donors. On the study overall, not on this receptor specifically: Because cDNA rather than genomic DNA was sequenced, highly expressing activated cells could have been over-represented, although no difference in activation and CD3 levels was found between groups. Shorter templates might have been favored by PCR, but patient and control samples were amplified and corrected together, so both groups would have been affected equally by any skew. Fewer insertions and more nucleotide deletions at VDJ recombination sites were observed in patients with type 1 diabetes, implying thymic rearrangement abnormalities. The naive, central memory and regulatory TCRB repertoires appeared to resemble one another more closely among patients than among healthy donors. Type 1 diabetes patients showed a moderate but significant shortening of TCRB CDR3 length in all four CD4+ subsets. HLA sub-analyses involved small numbers of individuals, so any influence of HLA type on TCRB rearrangement remained unresolved.

As to this clone: It lacks a known antigen. No much larger clone exists at a distance of one base, and base qualities are not known. The sample carries other DNA sequences with the same CDR3.

Each donor gave one peripheral blood draw, averaging approximately 0.12 L, which was collected into heparinised tubes. A BD FACSAria II was used to sort naive, central memory, regulatory and stem cell-like memory CD4+ T cells with a panel that included CD45RO, CCR7, CD25, CD127, CD95 and CD27. All sorted populations exceeded 98% purity. PBMCs were isolated right away by Lymphoprep density gradient centrifugation and were stained directly, without culture. So that batch effects would be minimized, each experiment stained and sorted samples in pairs, pairing one healthy donor with one patient. All of the isolated RNA was reverse transcribed with the High Capacity cDNA Reverse Transcription Kit, so expressed TCRB transcripts were sequenced. Naive, central memory and regulatory T cell samples underwent deep immunoSEQ sequencing, averaging around 3.7 million total reads per sample. Sorted cells were lysed in RLT buffer, and RNA was extracted using DNase-treated RNeasy Micro or Mini kits according to cell number. To prevent cross-contamination, each cell subset was processed individually, whereas patient and healthy donor samples were processed jointly. Using the immunoSEQ multiplex PCR, TCRB sequences were amplified from cDNA into 87-bp fragments spanning the CDR3 region. Sequencing of the amplicons was performed on the Illumina HiSeq platform. Concerning the study's data processing: Synthetic template baselines were used to correct PCR bias computationally, reads within Hamming distance 2 were collapsed together, and singletons that could not be merged were discarded. Reads were aligned to IMGT to assign V, D and J genes, CDR3 length, and insertions or deletions at six rearrangement sites. Clonotype counts were normalized to sorted cell number within each subset before computing true diversity and Gini coefficients with the tcR R package. The overlap coefficient, calculated on TCRB nucleotide sequences, was used to measure repertoire sharing. Out-of-frame TCRB sequences from naive cells were analyzed as a proxy for the pre-selection repertoire. TCRdb stores this immuneACCESS table with in-frame sequences only. Part of the clones is absent; in the studies checked, under half of the shortfall reflects unresolved V genes, and no reason is known for the rest. D and trimming were read from the DNA, whereas the V and J calls and clone size are those reported in that table. Recorded for this sample are 300,000 to 450,000 clones; 15% to 20% of them occurred a single time. The ten most abundant clones make up 0.035% to 0.05% of the sample.

Sequenced input: naive CD4+ T cells from blood. This specimen's cell subset or site label, interpreted: true naive CD4+ T cells. The origin of this receptor is a woman between 18 and 29 years old in good health.

The nucleotides read TGCGCCAGCAGCTTGGGCCAGGGAAGCACCGGGGAGCTGTTTTTT. Its translation reads: CASSLGQGSTGELFF. This receptor chain uses TRBV5-1 and TRBJ2-2; the D gene is perhaps TRBD1, on 5 matching bases. The CDR3 starts with the cysteine, ends with the phenylalanine, and has 15 residues. The retained sequence is limited to the CDR3, 45 bases, with the frame set at the first base. Trimming removed 0 bases from V and 4 bases from J, leaving 10 bases between the germline ends. The germline V gene sets CDR1 to SGHRS and CDR2 to YFSETQ.